A single sample gave rise to the 27 T cell receptor beta chains below, sequenced in a study of blood T cells in healthy people across ages. The use of a sample-barcoded 5' primer and a J-beta primer mix characterized a second PCR of roughly 6 to 11 cycles. TCRdb independently ran MiXCR on the 5' RACE reads; one entry per CDR3 protein. Altogether 650,000 to 1,000,000 distinct CDR3 sequences are present, around 36% being singletons, with the ten largest covering 10% to 15%. Specimen: blood. Receptors originate from a man between 18 and 35 years old in good health.

The chain uses TRBV4-3 and TRBJ2-5; no clear D. The CDR3 totals 15 residues. Per germline, CDR1 LGHNA and CDR2 YSLEER. Trimming pared 4 bases from V and 1 base from J, leaving 13 bases between. CDR3 sequence (DNA): TGCGCCAGCAGCCCCTATAACCGGGCCCAAGAGACCCAGTACTTC. Amino acid sequence: CASSPYNRAQETQYF.

Of note for this clonotype: A junction end diverges from the germline sequence, so it may reflect a read error. The V and J genes are TRBV11-2 and TRBJ2-3, with 13 bases matching TRBD2. CDR1 and CDR2 (germline): SGHAT, FQNNGV. The CDR3 has 16 amino acids. The CDR3 protein is CASSPGLAGAADTPYF. As DNA, the CDR3 is TGTGCCAGCAGCCCTGGACTAGCGGGGGCCGCAGATACGCCGTATTTT.

The chain carries TRBV7-9 and TRBJ1-2; D unclear. The V end lost 1 base, the J end lost 0 bases, and 15 bases lay between the germline ends. CDR3 length: 17 residues. The germline V gene has CDR1 SEHNR and CDR2 FQNEAQ (reference sequence). The CDR3: CASSLVTRTVANYGYTF. The CDR3 nucleotides are TGTGCCAGCAGCTTAGTAACTCGTACAGTAGCTAACTATGGCTACACCTTC.

The V gene is TRBV10-3, the J gene TRBJ2-2, with 8 bases identical to TRBD1. J lost 7 bases, V lost 5 bases, and 6 bases had no gene match. Germline CDR1 and CDR2: ENHRY and SYGVKD. There are 14 residues in the CDR3. The CDR3 loop is CAISTGTGDGELFF. The DNA of the CDR3 is TGTGCCATCAGTACCGGGACAGGTGACGGGGAGCTGTTTTTT.

CDR3 DNA: TGCGCCAGCAGCCAAGATGGGTCCAGGGAGGGCACAGATACGCAGTATTTT. Translation: CASSQDGSREGTDTQYF. The chain carries TRBV4-1 and TRBJ2-3, with D perhaps matching TRBD2 (6 bases). CDR1 is MGHRA and CDR2 is YSYEKL in the germline V gene. The CDR3 runs 17 residues. The ends were cut back, 0 bases at V and 1 base at J, with 14 bases in the middle.

Worth noting for this clonotype: At one boundary the junction diverges from the germline segment, which might be a read error. The J gene is TRBJ2-5, the V gene TRBV3-1; D may correspond to TRBD1 or TRBD2 (5 bases each). TRBJ2-7 matches the DNA end more closely, so the J call is doubtful. CDR3 length: 17 residues. CDR1 is LGHDT, CDR2 YNNKEL, per germline (reference sequence). The DNA of the CDR3 is TGTGCCGGCAGCCAAGATTGGGGCGGGCTACCTTCCTACGAGCAGTACTTC. It encodes CAGSQDWGGLPSYEQYF.

This clonotype occurred many times. V is TRBV20-1 and J is TRBJ2-1; D possibly uses TRBD1 or TRBD2 (6 bases each). CDR3 size: 15 residues. Between the trimmed V and J ends, which lost 1 base and 4 bases, there was a span of 14 bases. Per the germline V gene, CDR1 is DFQATT and CDR2 is SNEGSKA (reference sequence). The CDR3 nucleotides read TGCAGTGCTAGAGCCTACCGGGGGACATACAATGAGCAGTTCTTC. Translated, it gives CSARAYRGTYNEQFF.

This clonotype was seen a few times. The genes are TRBV20-1 and TRBJ1-2, with D hard to call. The length of the CDR3 is 13 residues. Germline values: CDR1 DFQATT, CDR2 SNEGSKA (reference sequence). With 0 bases removed from V and 6 bases from J, the gap between germline ends came to 11 bases. CDR3: CSARDPTSNGYTF. Here the CDR3 DNA reads TGCAGTGCTAGAGATCCTACTTCGAATGGCTACACCTTC.

The chain joins TRBV5-1 to TRBJ2-1, with 12 bases fitting TRBD2. The tail of the sequence fits TRBJ2-7 better, so the J call may be wrong. Looked up from germline, CDR1 is SGHRS and CDR2 is YFSETQ. The CDR3 is 15 residues long. The CDR3, as DNA: TGCGCCAGCAGCTGGACTAGCGGGGCCTACAATGAGCAGTACTTC. Its protein product is CASSWTSGAYNEQYF.

CDR3 sequence (DNA): TGCAGCGTTGCCGTGGAATCTAACTATGGCTACACCTTC. The encoded protein is CSVAVESNYGYTF. V and J are TRBV29-1 and TRBJ1-2; D is ambiguous. V was trimmed by 4 bases and J by 0 bases, leaving 9 bases between them. The CDR3 contains 13 residues. Germline V lookup: CDR1 SQVTM, CDR2 ANQGSEA.

There are many counts of this clonotype. The chain has TRBV20-1 and TRBJ2-4, with unresolved D. Trimming took off 2 bases at V and 5 bases at J, with 4 bases between the two ends. Germline CDR1 reads DFQATT; CDR2 reads SNEGSKA (reference sequence). CDR3 length: 11 amino acids. The CDR3 sequence: CSARLENIQYF. The CDR3 bases are TGCAGTGCTAGACTGGAAAACATTCAGTACTTC.

This clonotype was seen a handful of times. The CDR3 bases are TGTGCCAGCAGCTGGGGGCGAGAGCCGCAGATACCCAATGAGCAGTTCTTC. Translating gives CASSWGREPQIPNEQFF. The V gene is TRBV7-2, the J gene TRBJ2-1, with D perhaps TRBD1 (6 bases). Germline CDR1 SGHTA, CDR2 FQGNSA. The V gene lost 4 bases and the J gene lost 6 bases, with 22 bases spanning the gap. This CDR3 region has 17 residues.

This clonotype was seen ten or more times. The chain carries TRBV10-3 and TRBJ2-1; TRBD2 matches 12 bases. The germline V gene has CDR1 ENHRY and CDR2 SYGVKD. V lost 0 bases and J lost 2; bases outside the gene matches: 2. The length of the CDR3 is 17 residues. The CDR3 is CAISESTSGGTYNEQFF. CDR3 DNA sequence: TGTGCCATCAGTGAGTCGACTAGCGGGGGAACCTACAATGAGCAGTTCTTC.

The sample holds many counts of this clonotype. V is TRBV12-3 or TRBV12-4 and J is TRBJ1-2, with D maybe TRBD1 (5 bases). CDR3 length: 10 amino acids. V dropped 7 bases and J dropped 7 bases, with 7 bases sitting between them. The CDR3 DNA reads as TGTGCCAGCAAGGGGTCTGGCTACACCTTC. It encodes CASKGSGYTF.

This clonotype was seen a single time. The chain uses TRBV12-3 or TRBV12-4 and TRBJ2-3; 9 bases match TRBD2. The length of the CDR3 is 16 residues. Losses at the gene ends were 4 bases for V and 3 bases for J; bases not matched to a gene: 8. The CDR3 spells CASSSGTSRGTDTQYF. For the CDR3, the DNA is TGTGCCAGCAGTTCCGGGACTAGCAGGGGGACAGATACGCAGTATTTT.

In this sample, this clonotype turned up once. The V call is TRBV27, the J call TRBJ2-5; D perhaps matches TRBD1 (7 bases). Gene TRBJ2-7 matches the end of the DNA better, so the J call may be wrong. This CDR3 has 11 residues. The germline V gene encodes CDR1 MNHEY and CDR2 SMNVEV (reference sequence). CDR3 sequence: CAAGQHYEQYF. As DNA, the CDR3 is TGTGCCGCGGGACAGCACTACGAGCAGTACTTC.

This clonotype is large within its sample. The chain joins TRBV12-3 or TRBV12-4 to TRBJ2-5, with unresolved D. V was trimmed by 6 bases and J by 11 bases, leaving 16 bases between them. The CDR3 has 12 amino acids. The CDR3 loop is CASSPYGVAQYF. The CDR3 coding sequence is TGTGCCAGCAGCCCTTACGGAGTCGCGCAGTACTTC.

This chain connects TRBV20-1 to TRBJ1-1; D gene ambiguous. The V end lost 0 bases, the J end lost 10 bases, and 12 bases lay between the germline ends. This CDR3 is 12 amino acids long. Germline CDR1 DFQATT, CDR2 SNEGSKA (reference sequence). The CDR3 here is CSARDRLWVAFF. In DNA form, the CDR3 reads TGCAGTGCTAGAGATCGCCTGTGGGTAGCTTTCTTT.

The CDR3 nucleotides read TGTGCCAGCAGTTACCCTGGGACCGCAGCCGATACGCAGTATTTT. It is translated as CASSYPGTAADTQYF. The rearrangement uses TRBV6-6 and TRBJ2-3; D is tentatively TRBD1 or TRBD2 (5 bases each). Trimming removed 2 bases from V and 6 bases from J, with 15 bases in between. The CDR3 totals 15 residues. CDR1 is MNHNY, CDR2 SVGAGI, per germline (reference sequence).

The rearrangement uses TRBV9 and TRBJ1-1, with 8 bases identical to TRBD1. Germline CDR1 and CDR2: SGDLS and YYNGEE. This CDR3 comprises 16 residues. J lost 0 bases, V lost 4 bases, and 8 bases had no gene match. The CDR3 DNA reads TGTGCCAGCAGCTCGTTCAGGGGGCAATTGAACACTGAAGCTTTCTTT. Encoded protein: CASSSFRGQLNTEAFF.

To note about this clonotype: The germline gene is not matched at one end of the junction; a read error may be the cause. The chain carries TRBV12-3 or TRBV12-4 and TRBJ1-1; no reliable D call. CDR3 length equals 13 residues. CDR3 loop: CASSYHLNAEAFF. The CDR3 region has the DNA TGTGCCAGCAGTTATCACTTGAACGCTGAAGCTTTCTTT.

This sequence joins TRBV20-1 and TRBJ2-3; 11 bases line up with TRBD2. J gave up 6 bases and V 5 bases, and 10 bases lay outside the gene matches. Germline assignment: CDR1 DFQATT and CDR2 SNEGSKA (reference sequence). The CDR3 totals 15 residues. This CDR3 is CSAPLAGGQGDTQYF. DNA of the CDR3: TGCAGTGCTCCTTTAGCGGGGGGGCAGGGTGATACGCAGTATTTT.

This clonotype occurred a few times. The chain couples TRBV11-1 to TRBJ2-3, with D possibly matching TRBD2 (6 bases). V lost 5 bases to trimming and J lost 0 bases, with 9 bases between them. Germline CDR1 SGHAT, CDR2 FQDESV (reference sequence). This CDR3 spans 14 amino acids. CDR3 sequence: CASSREASTDTQYF. CDR3 nucleotides: TGTGCCAGCAGCAGGGAGGCTAGCACAGATACGCAGTATTTT.

This clonotype was seen a handful of times. The chain couples TRBV12-3 or TRBV12-4 to TRBJ1-2; no clear D. The CDR3 is 14 residues long. V was cut by 5 bases and J by 0 bases, with 10 bases left in between. In nucleotides, the CDR3 is TGTGCCAGCAGTCTAACAGCCACTAACTATGGCTACACCTTC. It encodes CASSLTATNYGYTF.

With respect to this clonotype: A much larger clone sits a single nucleotide away, making a read error possible. The chain is built from TRBV5-1 and TRBJ1-1; possible D gene TRBD1, 5 bases. V lost 3 bases and J 4 bases, leaving 10 bases between the germline ends. The CDR3 has 13 amino acids. In germline, CDR1 is SGHRS, CDR2 YFSETQ. The CDR3, as DNA: TGCGCCAGCAGCTCGGAGGGGCTCACTGAAGCTTTCTTT. It codes for CASSSEGLTEAFF.

The CDR3 region has the DNA TGCGCCAGCAGCCAACCGACAGGGTTAAGACAGCCCCAGCATTTT. Protein: CASSQPTGLRQPQHF. The chain is built from TRBV4-1 and TRBJ1-5, with 7 nucleotides matching TRBD1. V dropped 2 bases and J dropped 7; count of bases not matched to a gene: 8. Germline loops: CDR1 MGHRA, CDR2 YSYEKL. CDR3 length equals 15 residues.

The chain couples TRBV5-1 to TRBJ1-1; a possible D gene is TRBD1 (5 bases). This CDR3 is 16 amino acids long. In germline, CDR1 is SGHRS, CDR2 YFSETQ. V lost 0 bases and J 3 bases, leaving 15 bases between the germline ends. The CDR3 coding sequence is TGCGCCAGCAGCTTGGCGGTCTTCGGCAGGGACACTGAAGCTTTCTTT. It is translated as CASSLAVFGRDTEAFF.